The 30 T cell receptor beta chains reported below all come from one sample, sequenced in a study of cytomegalovirus exposure and HLA in healthy donors. Sequencing used immunoSEQ multiplex PCR; TCRdb keeps in-frame clones, though not all of them. Among some 350,000 clones listed, approximately 90% were seen once. Sequenced sample: PBMCs. The source is a young woman in good health and CMV-seropositive.

The chain employs TRBV27 and TRBJ2-3, with TRBD2 identical over 10 bases. Germline V CDR1 and CDR2: MNHEY, SMNVEV (reference sequence). Germline trimming cut 6 bases from V and 4 bases from J; bases unmatched to any gene: 4. CDR3 length: 14 residues. The CDR3, as DNA: TGTGCCAGCAGGAGCGGGAGGGCGGCAGATACGCAGTATTTT. It translates to CASRSGRAADTQYF.

The CDR3 reads CASSFGLSYEQYF. The CDR3 DNA reads TGTGCCAGCAGCTTCGGGCTTTCCTACGAGCAGTACTTC. This chain links TRBV11-2 with TRBJ2-7; D not resolved. There are 13 residues in the CDR3. Between the trimmed V and J ends, which lost 3 bases and 1 base, there was a span of 7 bases. CDR1 and CDR2 (germline): SGHAT, FQNNGV.

The chain uses TRBV25-1 and TRBJ1-4, with D hard to call. Germline CDR1 reads MGHDK; CDR2 reads SYGVNS. The CDR3 spans 13 residues. V lost 1 base and J lost 8, with 8 bases in between. The CDR3 nucleotides read TGTGCCAGCAGTGAATCCACGGGGGAAAAACTGTTTTTT. It codes for CASSESTGEKLFF. The full variable domain, with the rest looked up from reference TRBV25-1 and TRBJ1-4, is EADIYQTPRYLVIGTGKKITLECSQTMGHDKMYWYQQDPGMELHLIHYSYGVNSTEKGDLSSESTVSRIRTEHFPLTLESARPSHTSQYLCASSESTGEKLFFGSGTQLSVL.

This clone appeared a single time. This chain uses TRBV6-6 with TRBJ2-5; 9 bases map to TRBD2. The CDR3 sequence is 15 residues long. Per the germline V gene, CDR1 is MNHNY and CDR2 is SVGAGI (reference sequence). Unmatched junction bases numbered 6, after V lost 2 bases and J lost 5 bases. CDR3 in amino acids: CASSYAGGPGETQYF. The CDR3 nucleotides are TGTGCCAGCAGTTACGCGGGGGGGCCGGGGGAGACCCAGTACTTC.

The gene calls are TRBV2 and TRBJ1-1, with 9 nucleotides matching TRBD1. Per the germline V gene, CDR1 is SNHLY and CDR2 is FYNNEI. The CDR3 loop spans 14 amino acids. V gave up 6 bases and J gave up 1 base; unmatched junction bases: 3. The chain's CDR3 is CASRVDRGNTEAFF. The DNA of the CDR3 is TGTGCCAGCAGGGTGGACAGGGGGAACACTGAAGCTTTCTTT.

This clone was observed a few times. The chain uses TRBV19 and TRBJ2-1; 12 positions match TRBD2. The junction had 7 bases not matched to a gene; V was cut back by 6 bases and J by 7 bases. This CDR3 is 15 amino acids long. Per the germline V gene, CDR1 is LNHDA and CDR2 is SQIVND (reference sequence). The CDR3 sequence: CASRLQGTSGNEQFF. The DNA for the CDR3 is TGTGCCAGTAGGTTACAAGGGACTAGCGGGAATGAGCAGTTCTTC.

This sequence joins TRBV27 and TRBJ1-1; D unclear. V lost 5 bases and J lost 0, with 13 bases in between. The V gene's germline CDR1 is MNHEY and CDR2 SMNVEV (reference sequence). The CDR3 contains 15 residues. CDR3 sequence: CASSTTPALNTEAFF. DNA for the CDR3: TGTGCCAGCAGTACAACTCCGGCCTTGAACACTGAAGCTTTCTTT.

The chain is built from TRBV5-1 and TRBJ2-3; 10 bases are a match to TRBD2. The CDR3 consists of 15 residues. V shed 0 bases and J 5 bases; nucleotides not matched to a gene: 3. The germline V gene has CDR1 SGHRS and CDR2 YFSETQ. The CDR3, as DNA: TGCGCCAGCAGCTTGGAATTAGCGGGGGGAGATACGCAGTATTTT. This codes for CASSLELAGGDTQYF.

This clone turned up a few times. The gene calls are TRBV27 and TRBJ2-1, with D perhaps matching TRBD1 (5 bases). The CDR3 length is 12 residues. Trimming removed 8 bases from V and 9 bases from J, with 14 bases in between. From germline, CDR1 is MNHEY and CDR2 SMNVEV (reference sequence). The CDR3 reads CASAGASLEQFF. The CDR3 DNA follows: TGTGCCAGCGCTGGGGCCTCCCTTGAGCAGTTCTTC.

The chain recombines TRBV6-5 with TRBJ2-3; the D is unclear. This CDR3 has 13 amino acids. In germline, CDR1 is MNHEY, CDR2 SVGAGI. Trimming took 2 bases from V and 2 from J, leaving 5 bases between them. CDR3 sequence reads: CASSYNPTDTQYF. CDR3 bases: TGTGCCAGCAGTTACAACCCCACAGATACGCAGTATTTT.

This rearrangement joins TRBV30 to TRBJ2-2; 7 bases match TRBD2. Germline V gene lookup returns CDR1 GTSNPN and CDR2 SVGIG (reference sequence). This CDR3 is 15 amino acids long. V trimming: 2 bases; J trimming: 2 bases; junction bases outside the gene matches: 5. CDR3 bases: TGTGCCTGGAGTCCAACGGGACTAAACACCGGGGAGCTGTTTTTT. Protein sequence: CAWSPTGLNTGELFF.

Comment on this clone: The sample carries other DNA sequences with the same CDR3. This chain links TRBV27 with TRBJ2-7, with D uncertain. The CDR3 covers 13 residues. Germline CDR1 and CDR2: MNHEY and SMNVEV (reference sequence). V was shortened by 2 bases and J by 1 base, with 6 bases between the two germline ends. CDR3 sequence (DNA): TGTGCCAGCAGTTTAAGCCGGTCCTACGAGCAGTACTTC. Its translation: CASSLSRSYEQYF.

The gene calls are TRBV28 and TRBJ2-3; no clear D. The CDR3 totals 16 residues. Trimming pared 5 bases from V and 8 bases from J, leaving 23 bases between. Germline CDR1 reads MDHEN; CDR2 reads SYDVKM. In DNA, the CDR3 is TGTGCCAGCAGTCCCGACCCTTACCAGACCTCCGTTACGCAGTATTTT. Its protein product is CASSPDPYQTSVTQYF.

The chain joins TRBV5-4 to TRBJ2-2, with 9 bases fitting TRBD2. J gave up 7 bases and V 1 base, and 8 bases lay outside the gene matches. CDR1 is SGHNT, CDR2 YYREEE, per germline (reference sequence). The length of the CDR3 is 16 residues. CDR3 bases: TGTGCCAGCAGCTTGTCTAGCGGGAAACTATTCGGGGAGCTGTTTTTT. Translating gives CASSLSSGKLFGELFF.

The V call is TRBV29-1, the J call TRBJ1-3; 7 positions agree with TRBD1. V shed 4 bases and J 0 bases; nucleotides not matched to a gene: 3. The germline CDR1 and CDR2 sequences are SQVTM and ANQGSEA. The CDR3 has 14 residues. CDR3 in DNA: TGCAGCGTTGTGGGGACAGTCTCTGGAAACACCATATATTTT. Residues: CSVVGTVSGNTIYF.

The J gene is TRBJ2-7, the V gene TRBV27, with 8 bases that match TRBD1. CDR3 length equals 15 residues. In germline, CDR1 is MNHEY, CDR2 SMNVEV (reference sequence). The ends lost 2 bases at V and 2 bases at J; junction bases unmatched: 5. CDR3 bases: TGTGCCAGCAGTTTAAAACCGACAGGGGCCTACGAGCAGTACTTC. Its translation: CASSLKPTGAYEQYF.

The J gene is TRBJ2-5, the V gene TRBV7-7, with 8 bases that match TRBD2. Germline CDR1 SSHAT, CDR2 FNYEAQ (reference sequence). The J segment lost 3 bases and the V segment lost 5 bases, leaving 2 bases of the junction unmatched. This CDR3 region has 13 residues. The CDR3 is CASSTTSEETQYF. DNA for the CDR3: TGTGCCAGCAGCACGACTAGCGAAGAGACCCAGTACTTC.

V gene TRBV4-3 combines with J gene TRBJ2-7, with 10 bases lining up with TRBD2. Germline V gene sequence: CDR1 LGHNA, CDR2 YSLEER. The junction had 2 bases not matched to a gene; V was cut back by 4 bases and J by 5 bases. The CDR3 extends over 13 amino acids. The CDR3 reads CASSRGLADEQYF. The CDR3 DNA reads as TGCGCCAGCAGCCGAGGACTAGCGGACGAGCAGTACTTC.

The J gene is TRBJ2-1, the V gene TRBV30; D remains ambiguous. With 4 bases removed from V and 15 bases from J, the gap between germline ends came to 7 bases. CDR3 length equals 8 residues. Germline V CDR1 and CDR2: GTSNPN, SVGIG (reference sequence). CDR3 in amino acids: CAWNWGFF. In DNA, the CDR3 is TGTGCCTGGAACTGGGGGTTCTTC.

The genes are TRBV11-2 and TRBJ2-7; weak D call: TRBD2 (6 bases). Germline V gives CDR1 SGHAT, CDR2 FQNNGV. The CDR3 runs to 16 residues. V lost 5 bases and J lost 7, with 24 bases in between. The CDR3 bases are TGTGCCAGCAGCCTAAAGGCAGACGGGACTTTTGGGGAGCAGTACTTC. Translated, it gives CASSLKADGTFGEQYF.

The rearrangement joins TRBV27 to TRBJ2-2, with D unresolved. Looked up from germline, CDR1 is MNHEY and CDR2 is SMNVEV (reference sequence). The CDR3 is 13 amino acids. Trimming took 3 bases from V and 4 from J, leaving 6 bases between them. The CDR3 DNA is TGTGCCAGCAGTTTTTCCCGCACCGGGGAGCTGTTTTTT. Amino acids: CASSFSRTGELFF.

V and J are TRBV7-2 and TRBJ2-2; tentatively, D is TRBD1 (6 bases). From germline, CDR1 is SGHTA and CDR2 FQGNSA. Trimming pared 0 bases from V and 5 bases from J, leaving 13 bases between. CDR3 length: 16 residues. CDR3 DNA: TGTGCCAGCAGCTTAGCTGGTCAGGGGACAACCGGGGAGCTGTTTTTT. Translating gives CASSLAGQGTTGELFF.

About this clone: The sample contains more than one DNA sequence encoding this CDR3. CDR3 protein: CASSSGTAEAFF. The CDR3 DNA follows: TGTGCCAGCAGCTCCGGGACAGCTGAAGCTTTCTTT. The gene calls are TRBV5-4 and TRBJ1-1, with 7 positions matching TRBD1. The V gene end was trimmed by 3 bases and the J gene end by 6 bases; junction bases not matched to a gene: 2. The CDR3 totals 12 residues. Germline V lookup: CDR1 SGHNT, CDR2 YYREEE (reference sequence).

The V and J genes are TRBV19 and TRBJ1-4, with D maybe TRBD1 (6 bases). The CDR3 loop spans 15 amino acids. Germline CDR1 reads LNHDA; CDR2 reads SQIVND (reference sequence). V lost 6 bases to trimming and J lost 7 bases, with 18 bases between them. The CDR3 region is CASSKNRVGSEKLFF. DNA of the CDR3: TGTGCCAGTAGCAAAAACAGGGTTGGAAGTGAAAAACTGTTTTTT.

This clone was counted a single time. The V gene is TRBV2, the J gene TRBJ2-7; D not certain. The CDR3 totals 15 residues. Germline lookup yields CDR1 SNHLY and CDR2 FYNNEI. Trimming pared 0 bases from V and 2 bases from J, leaving 11 bases between. The CDR3, as DNA: TGTGCCAGCAGTGAAGCAAACATTCTCCCCTACGAGCAGTACTTC. Its protein is CASSEANILPYEQYF.

This clone appeared once. V is TRBV18 and J is TRBJ2-7, with 9 bases that match TRBD2. The CDR3 totals 14 residues. Looked up from germline, CDR1 is KGHSH and CDR2 is LQKENI. Trimming took 3 bases from V and 3 from J; bases not matched to a gene: 3. The CDR3 loop reads CASSPSSGSYEQYF. The CDR3 bases are TGTGCCAGCTCACCGAGTAGCGGGAGCTACGAGCAGTACTTC. The full variable domain, in which reference TRBV18 and TRBJ2-7 provide the parts outside the CDR3, is NAGVMQNPRHLVRRRGQEARLRCSPMKGHSHVYWYRQLPEEGLKFMVYLQKENIIDESGMPKERFSAEFPKEGPSILRIQQVVRGDSAAYFCASSPSSGSYEQYFGPGTRLTVT.

This sequence joins TRBV10-3 and TRBJ1-2, with D perhaps TRBD1 (6 bases). The germline V and J ends were trimmed by 9 bases and 7 bases, with 15 bases remaining between them. This CDR3 spans 12 amino acids. Germline CDR1 ENHRY, CDR2 SYGVKD. The CDR3 bases are TGTGCCATACAGGGAGTTGATAGTGGCTACACCTTC. Amino acid sequence: CAIQGVDSGYTF.

This chain joins TRBV5-1 and TRBJ2-6; 8 bases line up with TRBD1. J was trimmed by 0 bases and V by 4 bases; bases with no gene match: 9. Germline values: CDR1 SGHRS, CDR2 YFSETQ. This CDR3 is built from 18 residues. DNA for the CDR3: TGCGCCAGCAGCCGGGAAGGGACAGGCTCCTCTGGGGCCAACGTCCTGACTTTC. This encodes CASSREGTGSSGANVLTF.

V is TRBV15 and J is TRBJ2-4; 11 positions match TRBD1. V dropped 4 bases and J dropped 5; count of bases not matched to a gene: 4. Germline V gives CDR1 LNHNV, CDR2 YYDKDF (reference sequence). The CDR3 runs 15 residues. CDR3 in amino acids: CATSKMGQGENIQYF. In DNA, the CDR3 is TGTGCCACCAGCAAAATGGGACAGGGGGAAAACATTCAGTACTTC.

The rearrangement uses TRBV7-3 and TRBJ2-2; 10 bases align to TRBD2. This CDR3 spans 16 amino acids. CDR1 is SGHTA and CDR2 is FQGTGA in the germline V gene. V lost 5 bases and J lost 6; bases outside the gene matches: 9. CDR3 region: CASSLTLAGRPGELFF. CDR3 DNA sequence: TGTGCCAGCAGCCTCACACTAGCGGGACGTCCCGGGGAGCTGTTTTTT.